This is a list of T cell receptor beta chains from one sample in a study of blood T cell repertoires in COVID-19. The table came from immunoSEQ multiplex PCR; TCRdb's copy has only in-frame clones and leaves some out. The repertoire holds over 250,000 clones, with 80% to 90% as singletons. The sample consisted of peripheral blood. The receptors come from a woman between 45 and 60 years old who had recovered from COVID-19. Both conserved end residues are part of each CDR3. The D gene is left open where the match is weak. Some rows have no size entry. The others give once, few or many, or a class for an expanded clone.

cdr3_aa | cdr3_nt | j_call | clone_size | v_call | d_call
CASSLLFKREAGSYNEQFF | TGTGCCAGCAGCTTACTGTTTAAGCGGGAGGCCGGGTCCTACAATGAGCAGTTCTTC | TRBJ2-1 | . | TRBV11-2 | TRBD2
CASSQDYGEGADTQYF | TGTGCCAGCAGCCAAGATTACGGGGAGGGGGCAGATACGCAGTATTTT | TRBJ2-3 | . | TRBV4-2 | .
CASSLSSGASTDTQYF | TGTGCCAGCAGTTTATCTAGCGGGGCTAGCACAGATACGCAGTATTTT | TRBJ2-3 | . | TRBV27 | TRBD2
CAISEGGATNEKLFF | TGTGCCATCAGTGAAGGGGGCGCAACTAATGAAAAACTGTTTTTT | TRBJ1-4 | . | TRBV10-3 | TRBD1
CASNPDGSIYGYTF | TGTGCCAGCAATCCCGACGGGTCGATCTATGGCTACACCTTC | TRBJ1-2 | . | TRBV6-5 | .
CASRRRPGTRGTSSTDTQYF | TGTGCCAGTAGAAGAAGGCCCGGGACTAGGGGCACCTCTAGCACAGATACGCAGTATTTT | TRBJ2-3 | . | TRBV19 | TRBD2
CASSYSGSYEQYF | TGTGCCAGCAGTTATAGCGGCTCCTACGAGCAGTACTTC | TRBJ2-7 | . | TRBV6-2/TRBV6-3 | .
CSARDRTSGFF | TGCAGTGCTAGAGATCGGACTTCTGGGTTCTTC | TRBJ2-1 | . | TRBV20-1 | .
CASSLGGTASNQPQHF | TGTGCCAGCAGCTTGGGAGGGACAGCTAGCAATCAGCCCCAGCATTTT | TRBJ1-5 | few | TRBV5-4 | TRBD1
CASSLSASYEQYF | TGTGCCAGCAGCCTAAGCGCATCCTACGAGCAGTACTTC | TRBJ2-7 | . | TRBV3-1/TRBV3-2 | .
CASSLDELAGGSEQFF | TGTGCCAGCAGCTTAGATGAACTAGCGGGAGGAAGTGAGCAGTTCTTC | TRBJ2-1 | . | TRBV11-2 | TRBD2
CASSPQAGGSYNEQFF | TGTGCCAGCAGCCCGCAAGCGGGGGGCTCCTACAATGAGCAGTTCTTC | TRBJ2-1 | . | TRBV7-3 | TRBD2
CASSEFRTLGAGNTIYF | TGTGCCAGCAGTGAATTTCGGACTCTGGGCGCTGGAAACACCATATATTTT | TRBJ1-3 | . | TRBV6-1 | .
CASSRLSGTYEQYF | TGTGCCAGCAGCCGTCTTAGCGGGACCTACGAGCAGTACTTC | TRBJ2-7 | . | TRBV27 | TRBD2
CASSSIPGTGPTEAFF | TGTGCCAGCAGTTCCATTCCCGGGACAGGCCCCACTGAAGCTTTCTTT | TRBJ1-1 | . | TRBV28 | TRBD1
CATSDPAGDSNTGELFF | TGTGCCACCAGTGACCCGGCCGGGGATTCGAACACCGGGGAGCTGTTTTTT | TRBJ2-2 | many | TRBV24-1 | .
CASSQQGGSGNTIYF | TGTGCCAGCAGCCAACAGGGGGGCTCTGGAAACACCATATATTTT | TRBJ1-3 | . | TRBV7-2 | TRBD1
CASSFEQGEREQYF | TGTGCCAGCAGTTTTGAACAGGGAGAACGCGAGCAGTACTTC | TRBJ2-7 | . | TRBV27 | .
CASSAPGQGGAQYF | TGTGCCAGCAGCGCGCCGGGACAGGGGGGGGCCCAGTACTTC | TRBJ2-5 | . | TRBV9 | TRBD1
CASSLRRGRYEQYF | TGCGCCAGCAGCTTGCGTCGGGGGAGGTACGAGCAGTACTTC | TRBJ2-7 | . | TRBV5-1 | .
CSVGLGVGQPQHF | TGCAGCGTTGGGCTAGGAGTCGGTCAGCCCCAGCATTTT | TRBJ1-5 | few | TRBV29-1 | .
CASSHTLAGGFAETQYF | TGTGCCAGCAGTCACACCCTAGCGGGAGGGTTTGCAGAGACCCAGTACTTC | TRBJ2-5 | . | TRBV28 | TRBD2
CASSLNGQSVGELFF | TGTGCCAGCAGCTTAAACGGACAGTCGGTCGGGGAGCTGTTTTTT | TRBJ2-2 | . | TRBV7-9 | .
CASSFPREETQYF | TGTGCCAGCAGCTTCCCCCGAGAAGAGACCCAGTACTTC | TRBJ2-5 | . | TRBV7-2 | .
CASSLEGTVSPLHF | TGTGCCAGCAGCTTAGAAGGGACAGTTTCACCCCTCCACTTT | TRBJ1-6 | . | TRBV7-2 | TRBD1
CASSQDLPKGAQYF | TGTGCCAGCTCACAGGACCTTCCCAAAGGGGCTCAGTACTTC | TRBJ2-4 | . | TRBV18 | .
CASSPRDSTYEQYF | TGTGCCAGCAGTCCCCGGGACAGCACCTACGAGCAGTACTTC | TRBJ2-7 | once | TRBV27 | TRBD1
CASSISERINTGELFF | TGTGCCAGTAGTATTTCAGAGCGGATCAACACCGGGGAGCTGTTTTTT | TRBJ2-2 | . | TRBV19 | .
CASSSGGLDTEAFF | TGTGCCAGCAGTTCCGGGGGGTTAGACACTGAAGCTTTCTTT | TRBJ1-1 | . | TRBV6-2/TRBV6-3 | .
CASSQVTGAYNEQFF | TGTGCCAGCAGCCAAGTAACGGGGGCCTACAATGAGCAGTTCTTC | TRBJ2-1 | . | TRBV3-1/TRBV3-2 | .
CAWSVTGSPYNEQFF | TGTGCCTGGAGTGTAACGGGTTCCCCCTACAATGAGCAGTTCTTC | TRBJ2-1 | . | TRBV30 | .
CASTRQGFDNSPLHF | TGTGCCAGCACCCGACAGGGCTTCGATAATTCACCCCTCCACTTT | TRBJ1-6 | . | TRBV19 | TRBD1
CASTASGGAGGYTF | TGTGCCAGCACCGCCTCAGGGGGCGCGGGTGGCTACACCTTC | TRBJ1-2 | . | TRBV6-5 | TRBD1